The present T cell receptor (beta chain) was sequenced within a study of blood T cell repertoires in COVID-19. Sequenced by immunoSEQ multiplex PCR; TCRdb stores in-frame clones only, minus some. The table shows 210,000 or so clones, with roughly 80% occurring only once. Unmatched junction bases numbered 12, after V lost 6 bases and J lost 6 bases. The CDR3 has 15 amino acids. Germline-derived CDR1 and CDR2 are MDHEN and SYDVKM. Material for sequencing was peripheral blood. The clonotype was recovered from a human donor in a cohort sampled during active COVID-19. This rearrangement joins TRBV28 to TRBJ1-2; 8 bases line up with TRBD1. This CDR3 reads CASRPFVDRVHGYTF. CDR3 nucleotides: TGTGCCAGCAGACCGTTCGTGGACAGGGTACATGGCTACACCTTC.